The T cell receptor (beta chain) under discussion was sequenced for a study of blood T cells in healthy people across ages. No fewer than 5.5 micrograms of total RNA were isolated from every sample. The table lists this clonotype with many counts. Deletions cut 4 bases from V and 9 bases from J, with 10 bases between. The CDR3 runs to 11 residues. Germline loops: CDR1 SGHTA, CDR2 FQGNSA. With a J-beta primer mix and a sample-barcoded 5' primer, a second PCR ran 7 to 11 cycles. TCRdb ran MiXCR on the 5' RACE reads and lists one entry per CDR3 protein. Of 750,000 to 1,000,000 distinct CDR3 sequences in the sample, roughly 29% were seen once. The data also belong to a second study, concerning T cells of mothers and their children. That report adds: It was through the M1S primer of the second PCR that sample barcodes and 2-4 random nucleotides were added. Unrelated mother-child pairs always had slightly, but never significantly, lower normalized overlap than related pairs.

The specimen was blood. This TCR was recovered from a woman between 40 and 55 years old in good health. The rearrangement links TRBV7-2 to TRBJ2-7, with D unclear. The CDR3: CASSSHVGQYF. The DNA for the CDR3 is TGTGCCAGCAGCTCACATGTCGGGCAGTACTTC. The full variable domain, in which reference TRBV7-2 and TRBJ2-7 provide the parts outside the CDR3, is GAGVSQSPSNKVTEKGKDVELRCDPISGHTALYWYRQSLGQGLEFLIYFQGNSAPDKSGLPSDRFSAERTGGSVSTLTIQRTQQEDSAVYLCASSSHVGQYFGPGTRLTVT.